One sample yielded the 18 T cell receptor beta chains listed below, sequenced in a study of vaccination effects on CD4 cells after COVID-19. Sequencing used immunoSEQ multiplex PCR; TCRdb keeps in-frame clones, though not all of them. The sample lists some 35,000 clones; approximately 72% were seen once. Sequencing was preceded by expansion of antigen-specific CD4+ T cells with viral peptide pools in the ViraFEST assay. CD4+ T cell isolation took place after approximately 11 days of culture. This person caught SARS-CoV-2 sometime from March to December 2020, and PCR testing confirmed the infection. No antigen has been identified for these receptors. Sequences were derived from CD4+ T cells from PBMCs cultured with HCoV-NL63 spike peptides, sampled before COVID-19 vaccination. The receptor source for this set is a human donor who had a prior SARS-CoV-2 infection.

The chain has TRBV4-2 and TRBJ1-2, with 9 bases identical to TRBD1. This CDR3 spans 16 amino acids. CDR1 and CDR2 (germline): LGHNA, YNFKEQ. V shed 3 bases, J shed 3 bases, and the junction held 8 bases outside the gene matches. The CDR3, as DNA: TGTGCCAGCAGCCAGGAATACAGGGGGCGCGACTATGGCTACACCTTC. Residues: CASSQEYRGRDYGYTF.

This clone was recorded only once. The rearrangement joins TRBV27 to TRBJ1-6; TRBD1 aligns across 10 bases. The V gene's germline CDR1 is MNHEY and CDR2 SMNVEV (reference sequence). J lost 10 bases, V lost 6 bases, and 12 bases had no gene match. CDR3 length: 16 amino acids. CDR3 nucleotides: TGTGCCAGCAGCATCCTGCCGGGACAGGGGTACTCACCCCTCCACTTT. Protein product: CASSILPGQGYSPLHF.

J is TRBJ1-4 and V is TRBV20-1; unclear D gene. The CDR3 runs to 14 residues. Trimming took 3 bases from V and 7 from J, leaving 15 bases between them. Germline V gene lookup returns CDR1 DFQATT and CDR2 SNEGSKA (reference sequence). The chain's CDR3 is CSASYGTTGEKLFF. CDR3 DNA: TGCAGTGCTAGTTACGGTACAACGGGTGAAAAACTGTTTTTT.

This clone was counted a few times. The CDR3: CASSPGRGNTIYF. CDR3 DNA: TGTGCCAGCAGCCCGGGACGAGGAAACACCATATATTTT. V is TRBV6-5 and J is TRBJ1-3; D might be TRBD1 (5 bases). Trimming shortened V by 6 bases and J by 4 bases, and 10 bases separated the two germline ends. The CDR3 is 13 amino acids. Germline V CDR1 and CDR2: MNHEY, SVGAGI.

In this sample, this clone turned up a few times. The CDR3 DNA reads as TGTGCCAGCAGAAGGGACCGGCGGGGCTATGGCTACACCTTC. This gives the protein CASRRDRRGYGYTF. J is TRBJ1-2 and V is TRBV5-4; tentative D call: TRBD1 (5 bases). This CDR3 contains 14 residues. Germline V lookup: CDR1 SGHNT, CDR2 YYREEE (reference sequence). The ends were cut back, 5 bases at V and 4 bases at J, with 15 bases in the middle.

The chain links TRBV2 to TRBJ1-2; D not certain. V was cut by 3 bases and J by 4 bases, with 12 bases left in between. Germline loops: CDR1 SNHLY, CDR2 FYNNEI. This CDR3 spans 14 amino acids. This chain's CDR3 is CASSEGSLVYGYTF. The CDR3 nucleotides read TGTGCCAGCAGTGAGGGCAGTCTTGTCTATGGCTACACCTTC.

CDR3 sequence (DNA): TGTGCCAGCAGCTTTAGCACAGATACGCAGTATTTT. It codes for CASSFSTDTQYF. The chain has TRBV7-9 and TRBJ2-3; no definite D call. Trimming removed 3 bases from V and 0 bases from J, with 1 base in between. This CDR3 has 12 residues. CDR1 is SEHNR, CDR2 FQNEAQ, per germline (reference sequence).

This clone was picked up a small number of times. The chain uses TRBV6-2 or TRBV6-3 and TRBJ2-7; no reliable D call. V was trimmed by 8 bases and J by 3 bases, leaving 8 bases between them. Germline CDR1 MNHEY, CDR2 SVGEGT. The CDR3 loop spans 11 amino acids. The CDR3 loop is CASRSNYEQYF. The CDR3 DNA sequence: TGTGCCAGCCGTTCAAACTACGAGCAGTACTTC.

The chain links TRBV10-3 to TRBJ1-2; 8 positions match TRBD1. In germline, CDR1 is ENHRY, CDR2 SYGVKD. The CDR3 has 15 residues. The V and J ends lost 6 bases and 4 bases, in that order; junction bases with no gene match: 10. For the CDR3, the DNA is TGTGCCATCAGCAACTACAGGGGGGAAGGCTATGGCTACACCTTC. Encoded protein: CAISNYRGEGYGYTF.

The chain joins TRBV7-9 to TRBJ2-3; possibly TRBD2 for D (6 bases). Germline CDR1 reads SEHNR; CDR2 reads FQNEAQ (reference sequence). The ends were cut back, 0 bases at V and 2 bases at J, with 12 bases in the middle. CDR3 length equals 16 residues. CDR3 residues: CASSLAGGLNTDTQYF. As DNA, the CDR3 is TGTGCCAGCAGCTTAGCGGGGGGACTTAACACAGATACGCAGTATTTT.

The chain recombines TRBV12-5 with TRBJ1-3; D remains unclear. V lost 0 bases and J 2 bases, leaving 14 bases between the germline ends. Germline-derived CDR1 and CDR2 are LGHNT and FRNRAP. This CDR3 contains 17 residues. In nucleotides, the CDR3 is TGTGCTAGTGGTTTGGTACTGAGTGGAGGGCCTGGAAACACCATATATTTT. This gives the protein CASGLVLSGGPGNTIYF. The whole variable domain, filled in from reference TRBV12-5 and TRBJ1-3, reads DARVTQTPRHKVTEMGQEVTMRCQPILGHNTVFWYRQTMMQGLELLAYFRNRAPLDDSGMPKDRFSAEMPDATLATLKIQPSEPRDSAVYFCASGLVLSGGPGNTIYFGEGSWLTVV.

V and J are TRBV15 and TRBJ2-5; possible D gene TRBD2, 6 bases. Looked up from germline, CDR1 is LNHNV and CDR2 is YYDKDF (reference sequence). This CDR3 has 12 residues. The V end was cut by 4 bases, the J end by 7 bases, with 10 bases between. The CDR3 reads CATSTLGGTQYF. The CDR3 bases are TGTGCCACCAGCACCCTGGGAGGGACCCAGTACTTC.

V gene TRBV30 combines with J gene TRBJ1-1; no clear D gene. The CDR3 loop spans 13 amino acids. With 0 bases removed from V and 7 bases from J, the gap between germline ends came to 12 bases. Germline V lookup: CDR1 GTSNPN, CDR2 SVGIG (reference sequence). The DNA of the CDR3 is TGTGCCTGGAGTGTACAATACCGATATGAAGCTTTCTTT. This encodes CAWSVQYRYEAFF.

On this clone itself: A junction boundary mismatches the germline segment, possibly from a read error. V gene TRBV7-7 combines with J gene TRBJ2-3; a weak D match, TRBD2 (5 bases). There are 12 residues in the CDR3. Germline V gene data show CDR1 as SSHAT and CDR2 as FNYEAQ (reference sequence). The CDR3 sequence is CASSSEGDTQYF. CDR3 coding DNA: TGTGCTAGCAGTTCAGAGGGAGATACGCAGTATTTT. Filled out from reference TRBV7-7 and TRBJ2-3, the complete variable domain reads GAGVSQSPRYKVTKRGQDVTLRCDPISSHATLYWYQQALGQGPEFLTYFNYEAQPDKSGLPSDRFSAERPEGSISTLTIQRTEQRDSAMYRCASSSEGDTQYFGPGTRLTVL.

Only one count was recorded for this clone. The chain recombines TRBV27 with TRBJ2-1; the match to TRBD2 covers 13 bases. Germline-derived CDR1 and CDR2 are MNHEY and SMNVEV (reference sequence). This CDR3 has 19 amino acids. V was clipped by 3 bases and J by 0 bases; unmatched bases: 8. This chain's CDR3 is CASSFRTSGSAYSYNEQFF. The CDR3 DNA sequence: TGTGCCAGCAGTTTTAGGACTAGCGGGAGCGCTTACTCCTACAATGAGCAGTTCTTC.

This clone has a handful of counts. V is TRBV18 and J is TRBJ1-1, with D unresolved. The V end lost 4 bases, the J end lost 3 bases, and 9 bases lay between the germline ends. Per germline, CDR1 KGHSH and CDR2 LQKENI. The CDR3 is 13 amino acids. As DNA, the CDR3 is TGTGCCAGCTCACTGACGGACGACACTGAAGCTTTCTTT. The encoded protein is CASSLTDDTEAFF.

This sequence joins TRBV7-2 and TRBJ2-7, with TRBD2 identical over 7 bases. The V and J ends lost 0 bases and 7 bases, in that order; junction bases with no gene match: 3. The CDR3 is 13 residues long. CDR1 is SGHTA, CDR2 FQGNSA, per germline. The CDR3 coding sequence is TGTGCCAGCAGCTTAGCAGCGGGGAGAGAGCAGTACTTC. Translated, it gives CASSLAAGREQYF.

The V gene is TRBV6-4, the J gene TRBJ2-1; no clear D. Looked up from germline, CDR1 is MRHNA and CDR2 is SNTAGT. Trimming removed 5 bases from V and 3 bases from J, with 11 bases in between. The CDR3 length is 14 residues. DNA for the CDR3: TGTGCCAGCAGTTTACAACACAACTACAATGAGCAGTTCTTC. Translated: CASSLQHNYNEQFF.